The 31 T cell receptor beta chains below all came from one sample that was sequenced in a study of human CD8 memory T cell subsets. UMI-labeled 5' RACE produced the TCR beta libraries. TCRdb re-called the 5' RACE reads and shows each CDR3 protein once, DNA omitted. Across fewer than 5,000 distinct CDR3 sequences, the top ten clones capture under 30% of the sample. The material sequenced was CD8+ effector memory T cells (TEM) sorted from PBMCs. As to subset: effector memory CD8 T cells, CCR7- CD45RO+ CD95+. All receptors derive from a human donor in good health.

The chain employs TRBV5-6 and TRBJ2-7; checking the TCRdb D call of TRBD1 is not possible without DNA. The CDR3 runs to 13 residues. The germline CDR1 and CDR2 sequences are SGHDT and YYEEEE. CDR3 region: CASSPQGAYEQYF. The variable domain in full, completed from reference TRBV5-6 and TRBJ2-7, reads DAGVTQSPTHLIKTRGQQVTLRCSPKSGHDTVSWYQQALGQGPQFIFQYYEEEERQRGNFPDRFSGHQFPNYSSELNVNALLLGDSALYLCASSPQGAYEQYFGPGTRLTVT.

This clonotype registers medium-sized by frequency. CDR3 sequence: CSARDTGTSGRLSYEQYF. V and J are TRBV20-1 and TRBJ2-7; the TRBD2 assignment by TCRdb is unverifiable without DNA. CDR1 DFQATT and CDR2 SNEGSKA come from the germline V gene (reference sequence). The CDR3 has 18 amino acids.

This clonotype is identified as medium-sized from frequency. The chain combines TRBV20-1 with TRBJ2-7; TCRdb calls TRBD1, which cannot be checked without DNA. The CDR3 is made up of 14 amino acids. Germline lookup yields CDR1 DFQATT and CDR2 SNEGSKA (reference sequence). The CDR3 is CSARDSGGVYEQYF.

The chain couples TRBV6-4 to TRBJ2-1; no DNA is available, so the TRBD1 call from TCRdb remains unchecked. Germline CDR1 MRHNA, CDR2 SNTAGT. The CDR3 has 15 residues. The chain's CDR3 is CASSDLDRGANEQFF.

This chain joins TRBV4-2 and TRBJ1-3; checking the TCRdb D call of TRBD1 is not possible without DNA. In germline, CDR1 is LGHNA, CDR2 YNFKEQ. This CDR3 has 15 residues. CDR3 sequence reads: CASSQDWGEGNTIYF.

According to its frequency, this clonotype is medium-sized. CDR3 protein: CATSRDSTGSYEQYF. This chain joins TRBV15 and TRBJ2-7. This CDR3 region has 15 residues. The V gene's germline CDR1 is LNHNV and CDR2 YYDKDF (reference sequence). Looking up the rest from reference TRBV15 and TRBJ2-7 gives the full variable domain: DAMVIQNPRYQVTQFGKPVTLSCSQTLNHNVMYWYQQKSSQAPKLLFHYYDKDFNNEADTPDNFQSRRPNTSFCFLDIRSPGLGDTAMYLCATSRDSTGSYEQYFGPGTRLTVT.

This chain joins TRBV20-1 and TRBJ2-1; TCRdb calls TRBD2, which cannot be checked without DNA. The CDR3 has 16 amino acids. CDR1 is DFQATT and CDR2 is SNEGSKA in the germline V gene (reference sequence). The CDR3 loop reads CSARDLAGRDYNEQFF.

This clonotype counts as medium-sized (0.01 to 0.1%) by frequency. The J gene is TRBJ2-2, the V gene TRBV20-1; the D gene TCRdb calls, TRBD2, cannot be checked with no DNA. This CDR3 spans 15 amino acids. CDR1 DFQATT and CDR2 SNEGSKA come from the germline V gene (reference sequence). The CDR3 sequence: CSARELAGEAGELFF.

The chain couples TRBV5-4 to TRBJ2-5; as DNA is missing, the TRBD2 call by TCRdb cannot be tested. Germline values: CDR1 SGHNT, CDR2 YYREEE (reference sequence). The CDR3 has 18 amino acids. The chain's CDR3 is CASSLELAGPEAAETQYF.

V usage is TRBV6-2 or TRBV6-3 and J usage is TRBJ2-1; the TCRdb D gene call, TRBD2, has no DNA to confirm it. CDR1 MNHEY and CDR2 SVGEGT come from the germline V gene. The CDR3 length is 14 residues. The CDR3 reads CASSPSGDYNEQFF.

V usage is TRBV6-5 and J usage is TRBJ2-5; TCRdb proposes TRBD2, but this gene call is untestable without DNA. Germline V lookup: CDR1 MNHEY, CDR2 SVGAGI. The CDR3 spans 16 residues. The CDR3 here is CASSYSGTSGQETQYF.

The chain recombines TRBV3-1 with TRBJ2-7; as DNA is missing, the TRBD1 call by TCRdb cannot be tested. The CDR3 is 14 residues long. Germline V gene data show CDR1 as LGHDT and CDR2 as YNNKEL (reference sequence). The chain's CDR3 is CASSALRGEVEQYF.

The chain couples TRBV4-3 to TRBJ1-6; the TCRdb D gene call, TRBD1, has no DNA to confirm it. From germline, CDR1 is LGHNA and CDR2 YSLEER. This CDR3 comprises 14 residues. The CDR3 sequence: CASSQDRGNSPLHF.

This clonotype is called medium-sized (0.01 to 0.1%) based on its frequency. CDR3 in amino acids: CASSQEVGTGAYNEQFF. The genes are TRBV4-1 and TRBJ2-1; TCRdb's D call, TRBD1, is unchecked because there is no DNA. The length of the CDR3 is 17 residues. Looked up from germline, CDR1 is MGHRA and CDR2 is YSYEKL.

The J gene is TRBJ2-7, the V gene TRBV29-1; the TRBD1 assignment by TCRdb is unverifiable without DNA. Germline V lookup: CDR1 SQVTM, CDR2 ANQGSEA. The CDR3 has 13 amino acids. The CDR3 here is CSAGQGHTYEQYF.

The gene calls are TRBV28 and TRBJ2-5; there is no DNA to check the TCRdb D call of TRBD1. The CDR3 covers 17 residues. Germline loops: CDR1 MDHEN, CDR2 SYDVKM. This CDR3 is CASSFYLGTGGEETQYF.

Frequency places this clonotype as medium-sized. This chain joins TRBV6-2 or TRBV6-3 and TRBJ2-5; without DNA, the TCRdb call of TRBD2 cannot be checked. Germline lookup yields CDR1 MNHEY and CDR2 SVGEGT. This CDR3 contains 18 residues. The CDR3 here is CASSHLTGLAGAAETQYF.

This chain joins TRBV7-9 and TRBJ2-3. Germline loops: CDR1 SEHNR, CDR2 FQNEAQ (reference sequence). This CDR3 is built from 12 residues. CDR3 amino acids: CAGSSGPDTQYF.

The rearrangement joins TRBV6-4 to TRBJ2-1; TCRdb's D call of TRBD2 is untestable without DNA. The length of the CDR3 is 15 residues. CDR1 and CDR2 (germline): MRHNA, SNTAGT. The CDR3 loop is CASSETSGGTDEQFF.

The chain has TRBV6-4 and TRBJ2-3; the TCRdb call, TRBD2, lacks DNA for checking. This CDR3 contains 16 residues. Germline loops: CDR1 MRHNA, CDR2 SNTAGT. The CDR3 spells CASSALAGDRTDTQYF.

The chain is built from TRBV29-1 and TRBJ2-7; TCRdb designates TRBD1, a call that cannot be tested without DNA. This CDR3 comprises 14 residues. CDR1 and CDR2 (germline): SQVTM, ANQGSEA. The CDR3 sequence is CSVAKGRGRSEQYF.

This chain links TRBV6-5 with TRBJ1-5; with no DNA, the TCRdb D assignment of TRBD1 cannot be verified. The germline CDR1 and CDR2 sequences are MNHEY and SVGAGI. The CDR3 loop spans 16 amino acids. CDR3 amino acids: CASRPGRGYSNQPQHF.

The V call is TRBV24-1, the J call TRBJ2-1; TCRdb picks TRBD1, but there is no DNA to check that call. The germline V gene encodes CDR1 KGHDR and CDR2 SFDVKD. The CDR3 length is 18 residues. The CDR3 protein is CATSDLSGELGAYNEQFF.

This clonotype is deemed medium-sized (0.01 to 0.1%) by its frequency. This chain connects TRBV7-3 to TRBJ2-3. CDR3 size: 13 residues. CDR1 is SGHTA, CDR2 FQGTGA, per germline. The CDR3 protein is CASSLDPTDTQYF.

CDR3 residues: CASSYYQETQYF. The rearrangement uses TRBV6-6 and TRBJ2-5. There are 12 residues in the CDR3. Germline loops: CDR1 MNHNY, CDR2 SVGAGI (reference sequence).

According to its frequency, this clonotype is medium-sized. The gene calls are TRBV20-1 and TRBJ2-1; lacking DNA, the TRBD2 call made by TCRdb goes unchecked. Germline V gene lookup returns CDR1 DFQATT and CDR2 SNEGSKA (reference sequence). This CDR3 has 15 amino acids. The CDR3: CSARSGGADYNEQFF.

The gene calls are TRBV20-1 and TRBJ2-3; TCRdb proposes TRBD2, but this gene call is untestable without DNA. The CDR3 totals 15 residues. CDR1 DFQATT and CDR2 SNEGSKA come from the germline V gene (reference sequence). This chain's CDR3 is CSAMKTSVGPDTQYF.

The rearrangement uses TRBV15 and TRBJ2-1; the TRBD2 assignment by TCRdb is unverifiable without DNA. The germline V gene has CDR1 LNHNV and CDR2 YYDKDF (reference sequence). The CDR3 contains 13 residues. The CDR3 spells CATEAGANNEQFF.

Its frequency marks this clonotype as medium-sized (0.01 to 0.1%). The rearrangement joins TRBV29-1 to TRBJ1-4. CDR1 is SQVTM, CDR2 ANQGSEA, per germline. This CDR3 is 15 amino acids long. This CDR3 reads CSASPYGSDNEKLFF. The full variable domain, rest sourced from reference TRBV29-1 and TRBJ1-4, is SAVISQKPSRDICQRGTSLTIQCQVDSQVTMMFWYRQQPGQSLTLIATANQGSEATYESGFVIDKFPISRPNLTFSTLTVSNMSPEDSSIYLCSASPYGSDNEKLFFGSGTQLSVL.

The chain has TRBV28 and TRBJ2-5. The CDR3 totals 14 residues. Germline V gene lookup returns CDR1 MDHEN and CDR2 SYDVKM. The CDR3: CASSFLAIQETQYF.

V usage is TRBV20-1 and J usage is TRBJ2-1; TCRdb calls TRBD2, which cannot be checked without DNA. Germline CDR1 is DFQATT and CDR2 is SNEGSKA (reference sequence). The CDR3 has 14 residues. The chain's CDR3 is CSIPGTSDYNEQFF.